Reported below is one T cell receptor beta chain. V was clipped by 1 base and J by 0 bases; unmatched bases: 8. Germline loops: CDR1 SQVTM, CDR2 ANQGSEA. The CDR3 has 17 amino acids. All recovered Cohort 3 donors got two negative PCRs, got clearance, or saw symptom resolution. This record comes from a study of blood T cell repertoires in COVID-19. Across the whole study: The study drew acute and convalescent COVID-19 samples from the United States, Italy and Spain.

TCRdb's copy holds only in-frame clones and misses some; the assay was immunoSEQ multiplex PCR. Among a few hundred thousand clones listed, 80% to 90% were seen once. V usage is TRBV29-1 and J usage is TRBJ1-2; 10 bases are a match to TRBD1. This clonotype was obtained from a man in his thirties or forties who had recovered from COVID-19. Source material: PBMCs or T cells enriched from blood (not recorded which). This chain's CDR3 is CSVEGDRGGEANYGYTF. As DNA, the CDR3 is TGCAGCGTTGAAGGGGACAGGGGCGGGGAAGCTAACTATGGCTACACCTTC. Combining the CDR3 with reference TRBV29-1 and TRBJ1-2 gives the whole variable domain SAVISQKPSRDICQRGTSLTIQCQVDSQVTMMFWYRQQPGQSLTLIATANQGSEATYESGFVIDKFPISRPNLTFSTLTVSNMSPEDSSIYLCSVEGDRGGEANYGYTFGSGTRLTVV.